This T cell receptor (beta chain) originates from a study of T cell responses to AZD1222 COVID-19 vaccine. Details on this clone: The antigen remains undetermined.

Both about-4-week and about-12-week second-dose recipients were combined. Study observations and caveats: Donors were chiefly white British, with a greater number of females, and clonal diversity was perhaps underestimated. At baseline, just five to seven AZD1222 recipients tested seropositive. The span of vaccine-associated CD4 TCRs extended across spike, with dominance at 160-218 and 743-854.

The method was immunoSEQ multiplex PCR; TCRdb's version includes in-frame clones alone and lacks a portion of them. The profile shows approximately 130,000 clones, more than 90% of them singletons. The sequenced sample was peripheral blood, obtained 28 days after the second AZD1222 dose. This TCR derives from an adult who received the AZD1222 COVID-19 vaccine.

The DNA of the CDR3 is TGTGCCAGCAGTTCCTACCCAGGGACTTCGGGACAGATTTCGAATCAGCCCCAGCATTTT. It is translated as CASSSYPGTSGQISNQPQHF. V is TRBV6-2 or TRBV6-3 and J is TRBJ1-5; 7 nucleotides agree with TRBD1. This CDR3 is 20 amino acids long. V shed 4 bases, J shed 4 bases, and the junction held 22 bases outside the gene matches. Germline V gene lookup returns CDR1 MNHEY and CDR2 SVGEGT.